This TCR beta chain comes out of a study of metastatic and nonmetastatic thyroid tumors (dated by TCRdb to the early 2020s). Notes on the research overall: For patients with malignant and with benign thyroid disease, the researchers compared repertoires between peripheral blood samples and tumor or nodule tissue samples.

By sample share, this clone is medium-sized (0.01 to 0.1%). This clone's antigen is unknown. Within one base of it there is no much larger clone, and no base qualities were kept. The cysteine opens and the phenylalanine closes a CDR3 of 11 amino acids. CDR3 DNA only is kept here, 33 bases in frame from base 1. V drops 8 bases and J drops 7 bases, leaving 11 bases in between. No patient had received any treatment before thyroid surgery. The study retrospectively analysed patient clinical samples collected from the early 2010s to the late 2010s using T-cell receptor beta sequencing. Library generation was performed with PCR. The sequencing machine was an Illumina HiSeq 4000. High-throughput sequencing was used to profile the CDR3 region of the TCR beta-chain in every patient. On the study's bioinformatics: CDR3 differences across clinicopathological groups were used to build a classifier for discriminating distant-metastatic papillary thyroid cancer patients. The Shannon index was used to measure repertoire diversity, and the Morisita-Horn index was used to measure how similar tumor and blood repertoires were. The public reads were quality trimmed at Q25 with fastp and then assembled into clones with MiXCR by TCRdb, keeping productive beta chains. TCRdb's processing, not the authors' own work, is the source of the V and J calls. In this sample the table shows about 23,000 clones, around 20% of which occur a single time. Approximately 30% of the sample is held by the ten biggest clonotypes.

The paper's findings and limits, for the study overall: In both blood and tumor samples, malignant tumors were reported to have significantly higher TCR beta diversity than benign nodules.

The receptor was derived from a female donor with papillary thyroid cancer or a benign thyroid nodule (not recorded which). Some clones in this sample may be carry-over from other donors' samples. The sample comprised blood. This sequence uses TRBV12-3 or TRBV12-4 and TRBJ1-1; the best D guess is TRBD1, with 6 bases matching. The CDR3 has the sequence CASGGGYEAFF. The base sequence is TGTGCCAGCGGGGGCGGTTATGAAGCTTTCTTT.